Each of the 31 T cell receptor beta chains below was sequenced from the same sample in a study of T cell changes during pregnancy in multiple sclerosis. Here immunoSEQ multiplex PCR was the method, and the copy in TCRdb shows in-frame clones only, minus some. The repertoire consists of over 65,000 clones, with about 90% occurring once and the leading ten covering about 0.92%. The material was peripheral blood, obtained in the second trimester of pregnancy. These receptors were taken from a female donor with multiple sclerosis, enrolled in a pregnancy study.

This clone was picked up a small number of times. The chain employs TRBV9 and TRBJ2-2; D perhaps matches TRBD2 (6 bases). CDR3 size: 15 residues. Germline V gene data show CDR1 as SGDLS and CDR2 as YYNGEE. V lost 4 bases, J lost 5 bases, and 15 bases lay in between. CDR3 sequence reads: CASSPPGVRTGELFF. CDR3 nucleotide sequence: TGTGCCAGCAGCCCCCCGGGAGTGAGAACCGGGGAGCTGTTTTTT.

This chain joins TRBV19 and TRBJ1-1; the match to TRBD1 covers 10 bases. Unmatched junction bases numbered 8, after V lost 6 bases and J lost 4 bases. CDR1 LNHDA and CDR2 SQIVND come from the germline V gene (reference sequence). The CDR3 is 15 residues long. CDR3 sequence: CASRIQTGGFTEAFF. In DNA form, the CDR3 reads TGTGCCAGTAGAATTCAGACAGGGGGCTTCACTGAAGCTTTCTTT. Variable domain in full (rest from reference TRBV19 and TRBJ1-1): DGGITQSPKYLFRKEGQNVTLSCEQNLNHDAMYWYRQDPGQGLRLIYYSQIVNDFQKGDIAEGYSVSREKKESFPLTVTSAQKNPTAFYLCASRIQTGGFTEAFFGQGTRLTVV.

The chain links TRBV29-1 to TRBJ1-2, with D unresolved. There are 13 residues in the CDR3. V lost 6 bases, J lost 2 bases, and 13 bases lay in between. The germline CDR1 and CDR2 sequences are SQVTM and ANQGSEA. The CDR3 DNA sequence: TGCAGCGTGAAAGAAATAGCCAACTATGGCTACACCTTC. Amino acids: CSVKEIANYGYTF.

This clone has a handful of counts. The CDR3 sequence: CASSLQGIQPQHF. DNA of the CDR3: TGTGCCAGCAGCTTACAGGGAATTCAGCCCCAGCATTTT. The rearrangement links TRBV7-3 to TRBJ1-5, with D possibly matching TRBD1 (5 bases). V shed 2 bases and J shed 6 bases, with 8 bases lying between them. The CDR3 is made up of 13 amino acids. CDR1 and CDR2 (germline): SGHTA, FQGTGA.

This chain connects TRBV6-5 to TRBJ2-3, with 12 bases fitting TRBD2. The ends lost 4 bases at V and 6 bases at J; junction bases unmatched: 5. The CDR3 is made up of 15 amino acids. CDR1 MNHEY and CDR2 SVGAGI come from the germline V gene. DNA of the CDR3: TGTGCCAGCAGTTGGACTAGCGGGGCGCCGGATACGCAGTATTTT. Its translation: CASSWTSGAPDTQYF.

V is TRBV10-2 and J is TRBJ2-1; 10 positions match TRBD1. J lost 13 bases, V lost 2 bases, and 2 bases had no gene match. The CDR3 consists of 12 residues. Germline assignment: CDR1 WSHSY and CDR2 SAAADI. CDR3 coding DNA: TGCGCCAGCAGTGAGGGGGACAGGGGACAGTTCTTC. Translation gives CASSEGDRGQFF.

The rearrangement links TRBV13 to TRBJ1-6; 9 bases map to TRBD1. CDR1 and CDR2 (germline): PRHDT, FYEKMQ (reference sequence). The CDR3 loop spans 17 amino acids. V shed 5 bases and J 5 bases; nucleotides not matched to a gene: 10. In DNA form, the CDR3 reads TGTGCCAGCAGCCCACAGGGGGCCGAGTCGAATAATTCACCCCTCCACTTT. Its protein is CASSPQGAESNNSPLHF.

The J gene is TRBJ2-3, the V gene TRBV28; the D gene is possibly TRBD2 (6 bases). Deletions cut 4 bases from V and 0 bases from J, with 14 bases between. The CDR3 extends over 16 amino acids. Germline V gene sequence: CDR1 MDHEN, CDR2 SYDVKM. The CDR3: CASSSGGRGSTDTQYF. The CDR3 region has the DNA TGTGCCAGCAGTTCCGGTGGACGGGGGAGCACAGATACGCAGTATTTT.

The J gene is TRBJ1-6, the V gene TRBV28; D is perhaps TRBD1 (5 bases). Trimming pared 6 bases from V and 7 bases from J, leaving 22 bases between. Germline V lookup: CDR1 MDHEN, CDR2 SYDVKM. This CDR3 is 17 amino acids long. The CDR3 is CASRAPSPGGANSPLHF. The CDR3 nucleotides are TGTGCCAGCAGGGCACCTTCTCCAGGAGGGGCGAATTCACCCCTCCACTTT.

This chain uses TRBV7-2 with TRBJ2-5, with unresolved D. Trimming removed 3 bases from V and 4 bases from J, with 21 bases in between. The CDR3 sequence is 17 residues long. CDR1 and CDR2 from the germline V gene are SGHTA and FQGNSA. The CDR3 sequence: CASSFEVRPAGLETQYF. In nucleotides, the CDR3 is TGTGCCAGCAGCTTTGAAGTCCGCCCGGCAGGTCTAGAGACCCAGTACTTC. Based on the CDR3 plus reference TRBV7-2 and TRBJ2-5, the full variable domain is GAGVSQSPSNKVTEKGKDVELRCDPISGHTALYWYRQSLGQGLEFLIYFQGNSAPDKSGLPSDRFSAERTGGSVSTLTIQRTQQEDSAVYLCASSFEVRPAGLETQYFGPGTRLLVL.

The chain has TRBV4-2 and TRBJ2-2; the D gene is possibly TRBD1 (5 bases). The ends were cut back, 3 bases at V and 1 base at J, with 12 bases in the middle. The CDR3 has 16 residues. Germline loops: CDR1 LGHNA, CDR2 YNFKEQ. CDR3 nucleotide sequence: TGTGCCAGCAGCCACGGCAGGGCGGTGAACACCGGGGAGCTGTTTTTT. Translation: CASSHGRAVNTGELFF.

CDR3 residues: CASSRDRGNEKLFF. DNA of the CDR3: TGTGCCAGCAGCCGGGACAGGGGGAACGAAAAACTGTTTTTT. This sequence joins TRBV7-8 and TRBJ1-4, with 11 nucleotides matching TRBD1. This CDR3 comprises 14 residues. Per germline, CDR1 SGHVS and CDR2 FQNEAQ. V was pared by 5 bases and J by 8 bases, with 4 bases of the junction left unmatched.

V usage is TRBV11-2 and J usage is TRBJ1-5; 10 bases line up with TRBD1. Germline-derived CDR1 and CDR2 are SGHAT and FQNNGV. The CDR3 consists of 15 residues. Trimming at V came to 6 bases and at J to 7 bases, leaving 9 bases not matched to a gene. CDR3 DNA sequence: TGTGCCAGCAGTTACCGGGACAGGGGAAAGCAGCCCCAGCATTTT. It yields the protein CASSYRDRGKQPQHF.

The genes are TRBV10-3 and TRBJ1-4, with 9 nucleotides matching TRBD1. Looked up from germline, CDR1 is ENHRY and CDR2 is SYGVKD. With 10 bases clipped from V and 4 bases from J, the junction kept 7 bases outside the gene matches. CDR3 length equals 14 residues. CDR3 sequence (DNA): TGTGCCACCTCGGGACAGGGCCTTAATGAAAAACTGTTTTTT. Translation gives CATSGQGLNEKLFF.

This clone was observed a few times. The chain is built from TRBV27 and TRBJ1-6; D is unclear. Germline CDR1 is MNHEY and CDR2 is SMNVEV (reference sequence). Trimming cost V 3 bases and J 0 bases, with 12 bases left between them. This CDR3 has 17 residues. The CDR3 nucleotides read TGTGCCAGCAGTTTGACACAGTCGAGCTCCTATAATTCACCCCTCCACTTT. Translation: CASSLTQSSSYNSPLHF.

The V and J genes are TRBV9 and TRBJ1-5; D gene ambiguous. Trimming left V 1 base short and J 2 bases short, with 4 bases between. This CDR3 has 13 residues. Germline V CDR1 and CDR2: SGDLS, YYNGEE. The CDR3 region has the DNA TGTGCCAGCAGCGTATCCGGCAATCAGCCCCAGCATTTT. This gives the protein CASSVSGNQPQHF.

This clone was recorded once. The J gene is TRBJ2-7, the V gene TRBV7-8; D might be TRBD2 (6 bases). V gave up 1 base and J gave up 3 bases, with 7 bases separating them. Germline lookup yields CDR1 SGHVS and CDR2 FQNEAQ. There are 13 residues in the CDR3. The CDR3 loop is CASSLGDFYEQYF. The CDR3 bases are TGTGCCAGCAGCTTAGGGGACTTCTACGAGCAGTACTTC.

The chain carries TRBV2 and TRBJ2-7; TRBD2 matches 7 bases. The CDR3 has 15 residues. In germline, CDR1 is SNHLY, CDR2 FYNNEI. Trimming removed 1 base from V and 4 bases from J; junction bases left unmatched: 7. The CDR3 region is CASSEEAGTGYEQYF. The CDR3 region has the DNA TGTGCCAGCAGTGAAGAAGCGGGGACGGGGTACGAGCAGTACTTC. Filled out from reference TRBV2 and TRBJ2-7, the complete variable domain reads EPEVTQTPSHQVTQMGQEVILRCVPISNHLYFYWYRQILGQKVEFLVSFYNNEISEKSEIFDDQFSVERPDGSNFTLKIRSTKLEDSAMYFCASSEEAGTGYEQYFGPGTRLTVT.

The chain links TRBV4-1 to TRBJ1-2; D is uncertain. Germline V gene data show CDR1 as MGHRA and CDR2 as YSYEKL. V shed 6 bases and J shed 4 bases, with 12 bases lying between them. The CDR3 totals 13 residues. The chain's CDR3 is CASSSKFPYGYTF. The CDR3 DNA sequence: TGCGCCAGCAGTAGCAAGTTTCCCTATGGCTACACCTTC.

This clone was recorded once. The rearrangement uses TRBV7-2 and TRBJ2-7; no firm D call. Trimming cost V 2 bases and J 3 bases, with 5 bases left between them. The CDR3 extends over 12 amino acids. Germline CDR1 reads SGHTA; CDR2 reads FQGNSA. The CDR3 reads CASSLLNYEQYF. The CDR3 bases are TGTGCCAGCAGCTTATTAAACTACGAGCAGTACTTC.

This clone appeared once. This chain joins TRBV4-2 and TRBJ2-1, with D maybe TRBD2 (6 bases). CDR1 and CDR2 (germline): LGHNA, YNFKEQ. The CDR3 has 16 residues. Trimming left V 0 bases short and J 7 bases short, with 16 bases between. The CDR3 reads CASSQEVGGAGNEQFF. The CDR3 DNA follows: TGTGCCAGCAGCCAAGAAGTGGGCGGGGCGGGTAATGAGCAGTTCTTC.

This rearrangement joins TRBV6-6 to TRBJ2-5; perhaps TRBD1 as D (5 bases). V lost 0 bases to trimming and J lost 1 base, with 6 bases between them. CDR1 MNHNY and CDR2 SVGAGI come from the germline V gene (reference sequence). This CDR3 region has 14 residues. The CDR3 loop reads CASSYSRGQETQYF. The CDR3 nucleotides read TGTGCCAGCAGTTACTCAAGGGGCCAAGAGACCCAGTACTTC.

The chain recombines TRBV7-2 with TRBJ1-5, with TRBD1 matching 9 bases. V was pared by 2 bases and J by 9 bases, with 8 bases of the junction left unmatched. The CDR3 contains 15 residues. Looked up from germline, CDR1 is SGHTA and CDR2 is FQGNSA. CDR3 protein: CASSLLGQGTGPQHF. In DNA form, the CDR3 reads TGTGCCAGCAGCTTATTGGGACAGGGTACTGGGCCCCAGCATTTT.

The V gene is TRBV4-2, the J gene TRBJ2-7; 10 nucleotides align to TRBD2. The CDR3 has 17 residues. Germline assignment: CDR1 LGHNA and CDR2 YNFKEQ. V lost 0 bases to trimming and J lost 2 bases; unmatched junction nucleotides: 7. The CDR3 sequence is CASSQEVAGGPAYEQYF. CDR3 DNA: TGTGCCAGCAGCCAAGAAGTAGCGGGGGGCCCTGCCTACGAGCAGTACTTC.

V gene TRBV4-1 combines with J gene TRBJ2-1, with a possible D match to TRBD2 (7 bases). This CDR3 has 15 amino acids. CDR1 is MGHRA, CDR2 YSYEKL, per germline. V was cut by 0 bases and J by 10 bases, with 16 bases left in between. The CDR3 nucleotides read TGCGCCAGCAGCCAAGACACGGGGGGCCTGGACGAGCAGTTCTTC. It encodes CASSQDTGGLDEQFF.

This chain connects TRBV4-3 to TRBJ1-5; D perhaps matches TRBD1 (6 bases). CDR1 is LGHNA and CDR2 is YSLEER in the germline V gene. V shed 6 bases and J shed 2 bases, with 11 bases lying between them. CDR3 length: 14 residues. CDR3 amino acids: CASSERTGNQPQHF. CDR3 bases: TGCGCCAGCAGTGAAAGGACAGGCAATCAGCCCCAGCATTTT.

The chain has TRBV6-6 and TRBJ2-1, with TRBD1 identical over 7 bases. CDR3 length: 14 amino acids. The germline V gene encodes CDR1 MNHNY and CDR2 SVGAGI (reference sequence). V shed 6 bases and J 6 bases; nucleotides not matched to a gene: 8. Here the CDR3 reads CASRPGQNLNEQFF. As DNA, the CDR3 is TGTGCCAGCAGGCCGGGACAGAACCTCAATGAGCAGTTCTTC.

This chain joins TRBV7-3 and TRBJ1-6, with 8 bases matching TRBD1. J lost 10 bases, V lost 6 bases, and 11 bases had no gene match. Looked up from germline, CDR1 is SGHTA and CDR2 is FQGTGA. This CDR3 is built from 15 residues. The CDR3 DNA follows: TGTGCCAGCAGTTTGACAGGGGTATCGCACTCACCCCTCCACTTT. It encodes CASSLTGVSHSPLHF.

The CDR3 spells CASRQTGGGAGELFF. The CDR3 DNA is TGTGCCAGCAGACAGACAGGGGGAGGAGCCGGGGAGCTGTTTTTT. The chain has TRBV14 and TRBJ2-2; 9 nucleotides line up with TRBD1. With 6 bases clipped from V and 6 bases from J, the junction kept 8 bases outside the gene matches. CDR1 and CDR2 (germline): SGHDN, FVKESK. The length of the CDR3 is 15 residues.

The chain joins TRBV30 to TRBJ1-2; possible D gene TRBD1, 6 bases. Trimming pared 3 bases from V and 4 bases from J, leaving 21 bases between. In germline, CDR1 is GTSNPN, CDR2 SVGIG (reference sequence). The length of the CDR3 is 16 residues. CDR3 DNA: TGTGCCTGGAGGGTCAGTTCGAGAGGGGGTTCCTATGGCTACACCTTC. Its protein is CAWRVSSRGGSYGYTF. Full variable domain (rest looked up from reference TRBV30 and TRBJ1-2): SQTIHQWPATLVQPVGSPLSLECTVEGTSNPNLYWYRQAAGRGLQLLFYSVGIGQISSEVPQNLSASRPQDRQFILSSKKLLLSDSGFYLCAWRVSSRGGSYGYTFGSGTRLTVV.

The chain recombines TRBV30 with TRBJ2-5; 9 bases map to TRBD2. Germline V gene sequence: CDR1 GTSNPN, CDR2 SVGIG (reference sequence). V shed 0 bases and J 7 bases; nucleotides not matched to a gene: 12. The CDR3 sequence is 16 residues long. The CDR3 sequence: CAWSVLLAGPRRTQYF. CDR3 coding DNA: TGTGCCTGGAGTGTACTTCTAGCGGGGCCGAGGAGGACCCAGTACTTC.